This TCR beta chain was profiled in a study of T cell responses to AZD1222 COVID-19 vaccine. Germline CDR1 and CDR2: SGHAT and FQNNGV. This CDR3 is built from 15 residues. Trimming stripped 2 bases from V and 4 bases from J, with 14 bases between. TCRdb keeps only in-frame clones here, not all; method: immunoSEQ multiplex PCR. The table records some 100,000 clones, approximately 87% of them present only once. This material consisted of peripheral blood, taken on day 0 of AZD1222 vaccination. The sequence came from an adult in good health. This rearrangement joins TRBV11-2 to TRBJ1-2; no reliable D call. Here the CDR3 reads CASSLTVGSLYGYTF. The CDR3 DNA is TGTGCCAGCAGCTTAACAGTCGGGTCCCTCTATGGCTACACCTTC.